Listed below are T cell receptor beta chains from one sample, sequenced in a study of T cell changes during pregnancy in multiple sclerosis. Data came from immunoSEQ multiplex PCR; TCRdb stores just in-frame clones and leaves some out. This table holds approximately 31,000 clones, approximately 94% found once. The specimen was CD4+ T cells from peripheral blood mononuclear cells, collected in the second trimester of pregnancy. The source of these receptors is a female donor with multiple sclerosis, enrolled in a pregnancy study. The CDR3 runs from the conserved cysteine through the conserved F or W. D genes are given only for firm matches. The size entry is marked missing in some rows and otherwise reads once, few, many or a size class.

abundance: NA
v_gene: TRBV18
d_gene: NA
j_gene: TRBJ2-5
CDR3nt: TGTGCCAGCTCATCCAGAGGGGAGACCCAGTACTTC
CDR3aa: CASSSRGETQYF

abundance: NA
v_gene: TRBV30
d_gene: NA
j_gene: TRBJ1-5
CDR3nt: TGTGCCTGGAGTCCACCCTTTGACAGGAGCAATCAGCCCCAGCATTTT
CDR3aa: CAWSPPFDRSNQPQHF

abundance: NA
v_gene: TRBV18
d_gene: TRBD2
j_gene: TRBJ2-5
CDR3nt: TGTGCCAGCTCACCTAAGACCGGGACTAGCGGGCTACGATGGGAGACCCAGTACTTC
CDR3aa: CASSPKTGTSGLRWETQYF

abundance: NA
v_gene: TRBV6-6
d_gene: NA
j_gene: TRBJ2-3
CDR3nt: TGTGCCAGCAGCCTTGGAGGAAGCTCCGCAGATACGCAGTATTTT
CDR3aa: CASSLGGSSADTQYF

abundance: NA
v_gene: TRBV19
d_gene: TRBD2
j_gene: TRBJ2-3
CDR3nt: TGTGCCAGTAGTGGACTAGTGGGGCGCACAGATACGCAGTATTTT
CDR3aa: CASSGLVGRTDTQYF

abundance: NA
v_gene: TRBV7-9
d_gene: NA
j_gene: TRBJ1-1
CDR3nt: TGTGCCAGCAGCTTAGTTCCGGAGAGGAACACTGAAGCTTTCTTT
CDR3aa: CASSLVPERNTEAFF

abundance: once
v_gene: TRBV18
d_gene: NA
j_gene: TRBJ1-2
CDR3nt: TGTGCCAGCTCACCACGGACGCCAGGGGTGGTGGACTATGGCTACACCTTC
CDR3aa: CASSPRTPGVVDYGYTF

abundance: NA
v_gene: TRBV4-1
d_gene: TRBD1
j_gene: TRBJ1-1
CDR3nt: TGCGCCAGCAGCCAGGGACAGGGGGTCAGGACTGAAGCTTTCTTT
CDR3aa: CASSQGQGVRTEAFF

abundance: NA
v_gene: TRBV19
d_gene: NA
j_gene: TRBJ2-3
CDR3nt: TGTGCCAGTAGTATGGTTCTGTGGGGGCAACAGATCACAGATACGCAGTATTTT
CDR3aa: CASSMVLWGQQITDTQYF

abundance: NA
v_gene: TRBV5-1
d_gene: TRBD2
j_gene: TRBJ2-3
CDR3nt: TGCGCCTCGAAGTCTAGCGGGACCACAGATACGCAGTATTTT
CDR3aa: CASKSSGTTDTQYF

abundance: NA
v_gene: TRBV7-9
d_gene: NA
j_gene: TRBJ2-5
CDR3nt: TGTGCCAGCAGCTTTTCGGAGACCCAGTACTTC
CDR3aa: CASSFSETQYF

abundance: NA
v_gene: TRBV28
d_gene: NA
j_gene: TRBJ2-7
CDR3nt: TGTGCCAGCAGTTTACCGGTGGGACCGGGGGTCTACGAGCAGTACTTC
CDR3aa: CASSLPVGPGVYEQYF

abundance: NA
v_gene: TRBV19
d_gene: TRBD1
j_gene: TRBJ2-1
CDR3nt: TGTGCCAGTAGTCCCGGGACAGGGAGGCTGGGTGAGCAGTTCTTC
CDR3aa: CASSPGTGRLGEQFF

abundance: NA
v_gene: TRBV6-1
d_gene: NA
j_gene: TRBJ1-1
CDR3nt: TGTGCCAGCAGTGAATGGGGCAGGGCGAACACTGAAGCTTTCTTT
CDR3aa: CASSEWGRANTEAFF

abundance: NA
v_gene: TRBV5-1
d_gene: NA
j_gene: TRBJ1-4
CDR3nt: TGCGCCAGCAGCTTAACTCAGGTGACTAATGAAAAACTGTTTTTT
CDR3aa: CASSLTQVTNEKLFF

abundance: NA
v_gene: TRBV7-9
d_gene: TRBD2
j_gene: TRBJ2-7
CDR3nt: TGTGCCAGCAGCCGGGGCCGGGAGGGCCGCCACGAGCAGTACTTC
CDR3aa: CASSRGREGRHEQYF

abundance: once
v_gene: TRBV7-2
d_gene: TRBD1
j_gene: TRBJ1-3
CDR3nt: TGTGCCAGCAGCTTCGGGACAGCCTCTGGAAACACCATATATTTT
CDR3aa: CASSFGTASGNTIYF

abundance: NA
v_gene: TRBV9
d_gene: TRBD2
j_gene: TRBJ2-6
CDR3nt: TGTGCCAGCAGCGAACAGCTAACTAGCGGGAGGGCCCAAGGGGCCAACGTCCTGACTTTC
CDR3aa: CASSEQLTSGRAQGANVLTF

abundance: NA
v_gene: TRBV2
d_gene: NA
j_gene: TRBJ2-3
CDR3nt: TGTGCCAGCAAGTACTACGCCACAGATACGCAGTATTTT
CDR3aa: CASKYYATDTQYF

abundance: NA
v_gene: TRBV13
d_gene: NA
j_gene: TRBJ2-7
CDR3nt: TGTGCCAGCAGCTTAATACAGACCGCCTACGAGCAGTACTTC
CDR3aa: CASSLIQTAYEQYF

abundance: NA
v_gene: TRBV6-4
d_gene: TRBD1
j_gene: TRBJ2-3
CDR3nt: TGTGCCAGCAGTCCCGGGACAGAGAGCACAGATACGCAGTATTTT
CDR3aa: CASSPGTESTDTQYF

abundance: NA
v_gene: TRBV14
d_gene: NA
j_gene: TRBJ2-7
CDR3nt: TGTGCCAGCAGCCAAGCGCCAGGCGCCATTTCCTACGAGCAGTACTTC
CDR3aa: CASSQAPGAISYEQYF

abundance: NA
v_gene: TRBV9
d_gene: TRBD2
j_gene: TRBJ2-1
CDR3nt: TGTGCCAGCAGCGTAGTCCCTAGCGGGAGGGTGAATGAGCAGTTCTTC
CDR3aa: CASSVVPSGRVNEQFF

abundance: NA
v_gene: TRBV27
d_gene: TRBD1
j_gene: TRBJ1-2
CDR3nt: TGTGCCAGCAGTCTGCGGACAGGGATAAATGGCTACACCTTC
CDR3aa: CASSLRTGINGYTF

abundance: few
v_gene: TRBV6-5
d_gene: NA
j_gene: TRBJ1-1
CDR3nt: TGTGCCAGCAGTTACCGAGGTAGGGGGAAAGAAGCTTTCTTT
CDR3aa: CASSYRGRGKEAFF

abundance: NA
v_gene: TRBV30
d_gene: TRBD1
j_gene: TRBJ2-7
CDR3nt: TGTGCCTGGAGTGGTATACAGGGGGTCACCTACGAGCAGTACTTC
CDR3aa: CAWSGIQGVTYEQYF

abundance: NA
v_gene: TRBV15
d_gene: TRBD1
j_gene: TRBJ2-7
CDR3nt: TGTGCCACCAGCAGAGATTACGGACAGGGTTACGAGCAGTACTTC
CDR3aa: CATSRDYGQGYEQYF

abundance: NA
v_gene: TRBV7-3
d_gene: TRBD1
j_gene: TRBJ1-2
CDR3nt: TGTGCCAGCAGCCCCGGGAGGGGGCTCCATGGCTACACCTTC
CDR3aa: CASSPGRGLHGYTF

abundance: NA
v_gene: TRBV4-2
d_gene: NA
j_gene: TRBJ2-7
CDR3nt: TGTGCCAGCAGCCAAGGGGCCCCCCCCTACGAGCAGTACTTC
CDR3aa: CASSQGAPPYEQYF

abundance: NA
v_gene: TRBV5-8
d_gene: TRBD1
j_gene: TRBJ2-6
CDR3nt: TGTGCCAGCAGCCGGGGTTGGGGGACAGGGGTTTCTGGGGCCAACGTCCTGACTTTC
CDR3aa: CASSRGWGTGVSGANVLTF

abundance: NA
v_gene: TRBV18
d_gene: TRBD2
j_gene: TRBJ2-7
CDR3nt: TGTGCCAGCTCACCCCTACTAGCGGGAGGTCTCGAGCAGTACTTC
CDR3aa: CASSPLLAGGLEQYF

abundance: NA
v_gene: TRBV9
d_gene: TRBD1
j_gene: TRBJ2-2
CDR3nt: TGTGCCAGCAGCGCCACAGGGGTGGCCGGGGAGCTGTTTTTT
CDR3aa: CASSATGVAGELFF

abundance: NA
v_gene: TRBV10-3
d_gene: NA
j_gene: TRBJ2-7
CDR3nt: TGTGCCATCAGTGGGAGCTACGAGCAGTACTTC
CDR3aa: CAISGSYEQYF

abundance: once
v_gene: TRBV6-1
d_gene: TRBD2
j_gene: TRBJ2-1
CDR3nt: TGTGCCAGCAGCGAAAGGTCTAGCGGGAGTCGAATTTCCTACAATGAGCAGTTCTTC
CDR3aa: CASSERSSGSRISYNEQFF

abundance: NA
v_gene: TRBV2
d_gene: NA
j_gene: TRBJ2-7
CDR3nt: TGTGCCAGCAGAACAGGGGTAGCGGACGAGCAGTACTTC
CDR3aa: CASRTGVADEQYF

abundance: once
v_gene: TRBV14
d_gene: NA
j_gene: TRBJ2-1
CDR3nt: TGTGCCAGCAGCCGTTGGCTGGCCGTCAATGAGCAGTTCTTC
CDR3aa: CASSRWLAVNEQFF

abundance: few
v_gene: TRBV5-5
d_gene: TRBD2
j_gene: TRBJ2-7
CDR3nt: TGTGCCAGCAGCTTGGATAGCGGGGTTTGGGTCTCCGAGCAGTACTTC
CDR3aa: CASSLDSGVWVSEQYF

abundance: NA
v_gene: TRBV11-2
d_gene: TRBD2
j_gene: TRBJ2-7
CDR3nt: TGTGCCAGCAGCTTAATCTCGGAACTAGCGGGAAGTAAGGGGTACTTC
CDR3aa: CASSLISELAGSKGYF

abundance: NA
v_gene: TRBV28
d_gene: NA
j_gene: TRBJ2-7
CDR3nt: TGTGCCAGCAGTCCATTAACTCTAGCCTCCTACGAGCAGTACTTC
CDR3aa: CASSPLTLASYEQYF

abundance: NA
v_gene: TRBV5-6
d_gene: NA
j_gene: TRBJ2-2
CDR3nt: TGTGCCAGCAGTCTATCGGGTGGTGCCACCGGGGAGCTGTTTTTT
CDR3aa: CASSLSGGATGELFF

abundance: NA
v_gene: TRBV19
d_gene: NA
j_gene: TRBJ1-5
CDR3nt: TGTGCCAGTAGTTTCCAGGGCTATAGCAATCAGCCCCAGCATTTT
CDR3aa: CASSFQGYSNQPQHF

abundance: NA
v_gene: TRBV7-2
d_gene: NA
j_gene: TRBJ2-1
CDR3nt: TGTGCCAGCAGCCCACCGGGGAGCGGGTCCCACAATGAGCAGTTCTTC
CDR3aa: CASSPPGSGSHNEQFF

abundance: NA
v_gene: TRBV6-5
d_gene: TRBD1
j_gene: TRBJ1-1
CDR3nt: TGTGCCAGCAGTTACCGGGGGACAGGGGGGGGCACTGAAGCTTTCTTT
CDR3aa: CASSYRGTGGGTEAFF

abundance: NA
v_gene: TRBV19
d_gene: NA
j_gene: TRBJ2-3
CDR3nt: TGTGCCAGTAGTACCGGACTGAACACAGATACGCAGTATTTT
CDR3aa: CASSTGLNTDTQYF

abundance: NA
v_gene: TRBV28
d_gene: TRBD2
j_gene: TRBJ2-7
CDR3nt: TGTGCCAGCAGGGGGACTAGCGGCTACGAGCAGTACTTC
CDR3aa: CASRGTSGYEQYF

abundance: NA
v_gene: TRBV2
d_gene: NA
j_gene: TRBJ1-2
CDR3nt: TGTGCCAGCGCGGGCGGGGGCAACTATGGCTACACCTTC
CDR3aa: CASAGGGNYGYTF

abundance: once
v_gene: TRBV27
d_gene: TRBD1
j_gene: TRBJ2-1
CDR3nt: TGTGCCAGCAGTCTGGACAGGAGCTCCTACAATGAGCAGTTCTTC
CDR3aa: CASSLDRSSYNEQFF

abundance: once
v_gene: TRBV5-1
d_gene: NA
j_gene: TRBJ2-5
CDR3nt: TGCGCCAGCAGCTTGCGGTTGGAGACCCAGTACTTC
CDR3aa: CASSLRLETQYF